This T cell receptor (beta chain) was identified during a study of cytomegalovirus exposure and HLA in healthy donors. In the study overall: An analysis done earlier identified 117 million unique TCR beta sequences from about 179 million T cells. When 350 to 500 donors were genotyped, about 80% of them were found to fall in the Caucasian-associated ancestry cluster. Notes on the study in general: CMV serostatus alone was available as immune exposure information. With later analysis, a missense DCLRE1C variant became linked to TCR beta V- and J-gene trimming.

This clone was counted between two and nine times. Its antigen is unidentified. V lost 0 bases to trimming and J lost 1 base; unmatched junction nucleotides: 3. The CDR3 length is 15 residues. Germline V gene lookup returns CDR1 SGHKS and CDR2 YYEKEE (reference sequence). Vbeta (60) and Jbeta (13) primers were used in the PCR. Assay: immunoSEQ multiplex PCR; the TCRdb copy retains only in-frame clones and omits some. The table has about 170,000 clones, approximately 80% seen once. Specimen: PBMCs. The chain combines TRBV5-5 with TRBJ1-1, with 7 bases that match TRBD1. This TCR came from a boy aged 2 to 10 in good health and CMV-seronegative. Written as DNA, the CDR3 is TGTGCCAGCAGCTTGGTTTGGACAGGGAACACTGAAGCTTTCTTT. Translating gives CASSLVWTGNTEAFF.